This T cell receptor (beta chain) derives from a study of blood T cell repertoires in COVID-19. Study details: There were acute and convalescent COVID-19 samples, and they came from the United States, Italy and Spain.

Study processing details: Amplifying reference gene primers gave estimates of nucleated cell counts. Assay used: immunoSEQ multiplex PCR; TCRdb lists only in-frame clones, some missing. Clonal size and the V and J genes are those of that table, whereas D and trimming came from the DNA. The repertoire consists of fewer than 200,000 clones, with around 76% occurring once and the leading ten covering around 7.9%. Germline CDR1 and CDR2: SGHRS and YFSETQ. The CDR3 loop spans 16 amino acids. Trimming removed 4 bases at V and 4 bases at J, with 15 bases between. The rearrangement joins TRBV5-1 to TRBJ2-6; no firm D call. The sequenced sample was peripheral blood. The receptor comes from a woman aged 45-65 years with active or convalescent COVID-19. CDR3 coding DNA: TGCGCCAGCAGCCAGGCAATGCTGACAGGGGCCAACGTCCTGACTTTC. Its protein is CASSQAMLTGANVLTF.